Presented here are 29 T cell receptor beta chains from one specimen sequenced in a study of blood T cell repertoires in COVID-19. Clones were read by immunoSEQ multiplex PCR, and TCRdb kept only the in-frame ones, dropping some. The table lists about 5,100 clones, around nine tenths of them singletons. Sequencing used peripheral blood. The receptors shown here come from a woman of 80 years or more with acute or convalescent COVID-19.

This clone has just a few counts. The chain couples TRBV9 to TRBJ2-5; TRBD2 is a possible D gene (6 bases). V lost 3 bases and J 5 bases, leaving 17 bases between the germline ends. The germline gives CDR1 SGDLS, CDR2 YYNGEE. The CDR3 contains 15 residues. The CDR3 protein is CASSGRGIPQETQYF. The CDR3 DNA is TGTGCCAGCAGCGGTCGGGGGATTCCACAGGAGACCCAGTACTTC.

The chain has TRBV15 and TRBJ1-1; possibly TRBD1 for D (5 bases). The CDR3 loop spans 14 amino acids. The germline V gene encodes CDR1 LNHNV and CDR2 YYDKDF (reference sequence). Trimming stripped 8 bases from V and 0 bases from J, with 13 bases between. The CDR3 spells CATRPGELNTEAFF. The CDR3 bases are TGTGCCACCCGTCCGGGGGAATTGAACACTGAAGCTTTCTTT.

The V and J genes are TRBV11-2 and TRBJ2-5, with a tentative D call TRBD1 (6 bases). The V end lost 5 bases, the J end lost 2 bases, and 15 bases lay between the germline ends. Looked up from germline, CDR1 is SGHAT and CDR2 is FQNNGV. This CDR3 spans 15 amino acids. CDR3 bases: TGTGCCAGCAGCCCCGGTCGGACAGTACAAGAGACCCAGTACTTC. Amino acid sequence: CASSPGRTVQETQYF.

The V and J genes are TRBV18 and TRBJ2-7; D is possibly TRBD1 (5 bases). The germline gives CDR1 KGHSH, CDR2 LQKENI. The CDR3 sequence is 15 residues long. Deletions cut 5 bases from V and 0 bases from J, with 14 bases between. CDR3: CASSDSSRSSYEQYF. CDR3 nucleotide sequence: TGTGCCAGCTCAGACAGCAGTCGGAGCTCCTACGAGCAGTACTTC.

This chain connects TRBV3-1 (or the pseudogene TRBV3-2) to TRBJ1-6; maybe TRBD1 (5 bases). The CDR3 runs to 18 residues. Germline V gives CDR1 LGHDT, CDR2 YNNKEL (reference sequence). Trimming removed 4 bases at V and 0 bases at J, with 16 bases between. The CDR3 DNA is TGTGCCAGCAGCCTGGTATATGGGGCGAGCTCCTATAATTCACCCCTCCACTTT. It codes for CASSLVYGASSYNSPLHF.

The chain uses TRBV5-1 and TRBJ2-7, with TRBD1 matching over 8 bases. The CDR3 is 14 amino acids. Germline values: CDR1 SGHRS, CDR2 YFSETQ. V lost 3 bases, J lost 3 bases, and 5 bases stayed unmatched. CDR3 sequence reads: CASSWGTGDYEQYF. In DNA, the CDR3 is TGCGCCAGCAGCTGGGGGACAGGAGACTACGAGCAGTACTTC.

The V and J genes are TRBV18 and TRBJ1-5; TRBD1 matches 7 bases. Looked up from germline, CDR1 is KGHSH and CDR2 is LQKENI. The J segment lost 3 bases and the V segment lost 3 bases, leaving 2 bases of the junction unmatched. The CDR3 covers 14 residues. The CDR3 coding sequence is TGTGCCAGCTCACCCACAGGGGCCAATCAGCCCCAGCATTTT. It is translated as CASSPTGANQPQHF.

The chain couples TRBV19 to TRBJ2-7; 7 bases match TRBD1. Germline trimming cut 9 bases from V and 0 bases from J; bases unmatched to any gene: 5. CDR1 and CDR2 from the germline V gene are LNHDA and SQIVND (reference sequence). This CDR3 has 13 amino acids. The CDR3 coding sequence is TGTGCCAGCCGGGACAGTAGCTCCTACGAGCAGTACTTC. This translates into CASRDSSSYEQYF.

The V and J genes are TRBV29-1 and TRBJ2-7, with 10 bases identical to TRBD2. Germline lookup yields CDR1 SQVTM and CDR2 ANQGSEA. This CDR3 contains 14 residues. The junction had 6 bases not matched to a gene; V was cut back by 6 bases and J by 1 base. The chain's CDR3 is CSVGLLAGSYEQYF. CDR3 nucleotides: TGCAGCGTAGGTTTACTAGCGGGATCCTACGAGCAGTACTTC.

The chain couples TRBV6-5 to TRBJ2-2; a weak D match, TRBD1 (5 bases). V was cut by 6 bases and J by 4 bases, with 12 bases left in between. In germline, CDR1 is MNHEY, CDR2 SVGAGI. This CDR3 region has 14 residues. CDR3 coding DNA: TGTGCCAGCAGCCAAACAGGAGCCACCGGGGAGCTGTTTTTT. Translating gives CASSQTGATGELFF.

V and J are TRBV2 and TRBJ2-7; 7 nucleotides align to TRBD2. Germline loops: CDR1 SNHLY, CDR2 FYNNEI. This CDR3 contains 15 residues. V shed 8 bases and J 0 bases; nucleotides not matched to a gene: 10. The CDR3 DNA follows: TGTGCCAGCCAGAACGGGGAGGGGCACTCCTACGAGCAGTACTTC. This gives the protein CASQNGEGHSYEQYF. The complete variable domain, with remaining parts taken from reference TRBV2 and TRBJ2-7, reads EPEVTQTPSHQVTQMGQEVILRCVPISNHLYFYWYRQILGQKVEFLVSFYNNEISEKSEIFDDQFSVERPDGSNFTLKIRSTKLEDSAMYFCASQNGEGHSYEQYFGPGTRLTVT.

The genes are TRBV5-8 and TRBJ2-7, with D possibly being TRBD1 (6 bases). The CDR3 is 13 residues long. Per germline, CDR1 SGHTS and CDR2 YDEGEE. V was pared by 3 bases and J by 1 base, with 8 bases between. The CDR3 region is CASSWQGSYEQYF. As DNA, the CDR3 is TGTGCCAGCAGCTGGCAGGGGTCCTACGAGCAGTACTTC.

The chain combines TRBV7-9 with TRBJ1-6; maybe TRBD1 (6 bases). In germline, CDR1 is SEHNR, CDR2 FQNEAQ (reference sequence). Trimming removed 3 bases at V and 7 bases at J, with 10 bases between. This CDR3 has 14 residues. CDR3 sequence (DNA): TGTGCCAGCAGCTTGGGGGCCCTAAATTCACCCCTCCACTTT. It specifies CASSLGALNSPLHF.

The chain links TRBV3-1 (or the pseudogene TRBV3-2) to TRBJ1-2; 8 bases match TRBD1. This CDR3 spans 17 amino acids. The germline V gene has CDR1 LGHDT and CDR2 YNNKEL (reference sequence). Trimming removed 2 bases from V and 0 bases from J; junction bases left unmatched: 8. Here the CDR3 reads CASSQFQGAKANYGYTF. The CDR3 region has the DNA TGTGCCAGCAGCCAATTCCAGGGGGCGAAGGCTAACTATGGCTACACCTTC.

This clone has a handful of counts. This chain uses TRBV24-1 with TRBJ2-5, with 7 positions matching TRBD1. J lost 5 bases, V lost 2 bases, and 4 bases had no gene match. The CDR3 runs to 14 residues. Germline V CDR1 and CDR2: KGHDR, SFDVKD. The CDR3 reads CATSDSGGSETQYF. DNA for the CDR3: TGTGCCACCAGTGATTCAGGGGGTAGTGAGACCCAGTACTTC.

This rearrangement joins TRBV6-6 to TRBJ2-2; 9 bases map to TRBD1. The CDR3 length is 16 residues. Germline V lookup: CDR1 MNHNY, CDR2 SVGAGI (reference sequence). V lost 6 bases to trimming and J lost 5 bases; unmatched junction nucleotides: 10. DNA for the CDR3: TGTGCCAGCAGCCGAGTACAGGGGGCGCGAACCGGGGAGCTGTTTTTT. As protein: CASSRVQGARTGELFF.

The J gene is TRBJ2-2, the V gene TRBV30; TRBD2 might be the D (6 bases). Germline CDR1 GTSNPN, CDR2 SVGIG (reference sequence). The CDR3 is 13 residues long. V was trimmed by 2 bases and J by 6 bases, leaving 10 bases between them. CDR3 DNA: TGTGCCTGGAGTAGGCGGGGCCCCGGGGAGCTGTTTTTT. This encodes CAWSRRGPGELFF.

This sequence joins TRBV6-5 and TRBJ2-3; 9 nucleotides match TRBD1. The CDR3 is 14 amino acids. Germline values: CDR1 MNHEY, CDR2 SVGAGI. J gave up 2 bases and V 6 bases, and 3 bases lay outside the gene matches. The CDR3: CASSRQGDTDTQYF. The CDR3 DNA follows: TGTGCCAGCAGCCGACAGGGGGACACAGATACGCAGTATTTT.

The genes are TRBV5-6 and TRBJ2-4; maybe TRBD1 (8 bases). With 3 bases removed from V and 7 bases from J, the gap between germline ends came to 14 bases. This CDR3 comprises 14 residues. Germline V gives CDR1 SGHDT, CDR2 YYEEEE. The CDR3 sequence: CASSSTGGGNIQYF. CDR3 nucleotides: TGTGCCAGCAGCTCCACAGGGGGAGGGAACATTCAGTACTTC. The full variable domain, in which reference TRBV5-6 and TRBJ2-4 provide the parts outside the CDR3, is DAGVTQSPTHLIKTRGQQVTLRCSPKSGHDTVSWYQQALGQGPQFIFQYYEEEERQRGNFPDRFSGHQFPNYSSELNVNALLLGDSALYLCASSSTGGGNIQYFGAGTRLSVL.

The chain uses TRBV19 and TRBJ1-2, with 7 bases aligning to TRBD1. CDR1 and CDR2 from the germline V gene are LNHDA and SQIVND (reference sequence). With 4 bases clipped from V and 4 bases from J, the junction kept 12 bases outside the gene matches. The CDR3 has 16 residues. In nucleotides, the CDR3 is TGTGCCAGTAGTACCCTCCCGGGACAGAGGAGCTATGGCTACACCTTC. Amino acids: CASSTLPGQRSYGYTF.

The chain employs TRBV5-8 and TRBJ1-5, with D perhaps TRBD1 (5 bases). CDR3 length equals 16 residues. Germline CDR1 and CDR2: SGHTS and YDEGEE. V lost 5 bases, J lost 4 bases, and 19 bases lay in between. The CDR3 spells CASSHRIQARNQPQHF. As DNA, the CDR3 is TGTGCCAGCAGTCACCGGATACAGGCTCGAAATCAGCCCCAGCATTTT.

Here the CDR3 DNA reads TGTGCCAGCAGCTCTAGCGGGGGACAGGAGACCCAGTACTTC. This sequence encodes CASSSSGGQETQYF. The rearrangement joins TRBV3-1 (or the pseudogene TRBV3-2) to TRBJ2-5, with 10 bases lining up with TRBD2. The CDR3 runs 14 residues. Unmatched junction bases numbered 5, after V lost 5 bases and J lost 5 bases. Germline-derived CDR1 and CDR2 are LGHDT and YNNKEL (reference sequence).

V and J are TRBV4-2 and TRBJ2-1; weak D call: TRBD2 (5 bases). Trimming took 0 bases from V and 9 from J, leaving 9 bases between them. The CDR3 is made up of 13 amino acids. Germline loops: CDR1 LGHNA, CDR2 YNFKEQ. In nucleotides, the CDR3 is TGTGCCAGCAGCCAAGAGCTAGCTAGTGAGCAGTTCTTC. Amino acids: CASSQELASEQFF.

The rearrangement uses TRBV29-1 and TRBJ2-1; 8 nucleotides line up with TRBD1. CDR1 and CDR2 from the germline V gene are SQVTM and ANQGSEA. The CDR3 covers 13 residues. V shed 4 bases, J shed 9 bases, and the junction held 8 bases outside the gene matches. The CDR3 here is CSVGDRPSGEQFF. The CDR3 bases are TGCAGCGTTGGGGACAGGCCTTCGGGTGAGCAGTTCTTC.

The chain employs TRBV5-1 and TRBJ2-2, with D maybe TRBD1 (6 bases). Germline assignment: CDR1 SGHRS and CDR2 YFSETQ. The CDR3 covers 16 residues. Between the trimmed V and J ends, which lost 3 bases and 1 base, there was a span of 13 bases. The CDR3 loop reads CASSSNTGMNTGELFF. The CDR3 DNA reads TGCGCCAGCAGCTCCAATACAGGGATGAACACCGGGGAGCTGTTTTTT.

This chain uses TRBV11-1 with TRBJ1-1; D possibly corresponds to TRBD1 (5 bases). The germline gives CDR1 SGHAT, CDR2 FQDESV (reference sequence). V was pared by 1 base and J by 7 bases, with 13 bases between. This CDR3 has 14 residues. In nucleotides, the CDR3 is TGTGCCAGCAGCTTAGGTAGGGGATCCTTTGAAGCTTTCTTT. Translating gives CASSLGRGSFEAFF.

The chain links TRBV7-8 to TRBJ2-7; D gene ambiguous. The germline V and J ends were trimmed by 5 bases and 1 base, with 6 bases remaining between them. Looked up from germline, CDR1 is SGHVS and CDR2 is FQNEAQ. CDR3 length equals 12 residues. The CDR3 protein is CASSPLSYEQYF. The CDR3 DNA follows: TGTGCCAGCAGCCCCCTATCCTACGAGCAGTACTTC.

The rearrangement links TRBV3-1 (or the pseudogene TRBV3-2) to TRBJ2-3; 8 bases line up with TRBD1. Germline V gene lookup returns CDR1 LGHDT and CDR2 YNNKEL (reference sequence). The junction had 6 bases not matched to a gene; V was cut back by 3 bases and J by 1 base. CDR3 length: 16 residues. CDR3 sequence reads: CASSQARGQGTDTQYF. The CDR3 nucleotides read TGTGCCAGCAGCCAGGCAAGGGGACAGGGCACAGATACGCAGTATTTT.

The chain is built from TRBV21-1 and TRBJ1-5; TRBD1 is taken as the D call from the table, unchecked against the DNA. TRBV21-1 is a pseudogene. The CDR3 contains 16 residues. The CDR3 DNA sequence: TGTGCCAGCAGCCTACGGGACAGGGACAGCAATCAGCCCCAGCATTTT. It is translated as CASSLRDRDSNQPQHF.